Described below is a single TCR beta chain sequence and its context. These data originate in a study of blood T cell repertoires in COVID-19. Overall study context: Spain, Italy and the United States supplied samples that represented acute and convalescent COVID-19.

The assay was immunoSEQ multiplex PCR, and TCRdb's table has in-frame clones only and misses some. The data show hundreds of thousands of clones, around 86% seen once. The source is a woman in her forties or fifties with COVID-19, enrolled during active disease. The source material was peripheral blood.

The CDR3 DNA reads as TGTGCCAGCAGCTTAAGAGGACAGGGGGCGGCAATGTCCTACAATGAGCAGTTCTTC. It translates to CASSLRGQGAAMSYNEQFF. The rearrangement joins TRBV7-2 to TRBJ2-1; 11 bases match TRBD1. The CDR3 loop spans 19 amino acids. The V gene's germline CDR1 is SGHTA and CDR2 FQGNSA. With 2 bases clipped from V and 1 base from J, the junction kept 10 bases outside the gene matches.